This TCR beta chain is drawn from a study of PD-L1 blockade in urothelial cancer. Across the study: T cells were recovered from blood samples at a median of roughly 130,000. Overall study results and limits: Better survival was forecast by a pretreatment blood TCR clonality below the median.

V lost 1 base and J 11 bases, leaving 9 bases between the germline ends. CDR1 is MDHEN and CDR2 is SYDVKM in the germline V gene. This CDR3 contains 12 residues. Note on this clone: Its antigen is currently unknown.

Regarding time point: pretreatment peripheral blood. Spiked synthetic TCR analogs estimated absolute template abundance per PCR. Some clones are missing from TCRdb's copy, which holds only in-frame ones; the method was immunoSEQ multiplex PCR. The sample contains approximately 47,000 clones, approximately 78% of which appear only once. The sequenced sample was PBMCs, obtained around atezolizumab (anti-PD-L1) treatment. The sequence was collected from a man aged 50-60 years with urothelial cancer. The chain uses TRBV28 and TRBJ2-1, with unresolved D. The CDR3 nucleotides are TGTGCCAGCAGTTTATCGAGGAATAAGCAGTTCTTC. Translation gives CASSLSRNKQFF.